The clone carrying this T cell receptor (beta chain) was counted at least ten times. This entry is derived from a study of regulatory T cells in long-lasting Graves disease. Time point meaning: newly diagnosed GD, antithyroid drugs for less than 3 months. There was RNA extracted from PBMCs, and the TCR library was made from it. The length of the CDR3 is 18 residues. After removal of 3 bases from V and 0 bases from J, the junction contained 8 bases not matched to a gene. Germline V lookup: CDR1 WNHNN, CDR2 SYGVQD (reference sequence). According to the study, TCR beta libraries were built with iRepertoire HTBI primers and CDR3-region Arm-PCR. TCRdb ran MiXCR on the multiplex PCR reads and lists one entry per CDR3 protein. The sample has just over 600,000 distinct CDR3 sequences; around 15% are singletons. These sequences were also reported in another study, on T cells in Graves' hyperthyroidism and ophthalmopathy.

The rearrangement links TRBV10-1 to TRBJ2-1; 10 bases are shared with TRBD2. Sequenced material: peripheral blood mononuclear cells (PBMCs), taken at new diagnosis, from a patient treated with antithyroid drugs. This TCR was recovered from a woman younger than 45 with Graves disease. CDR3 bases: TGCGCCAGCAGTGATGGGACTAGCGTATCGAGCTCCTACAATGAGCAGTTCTTC. Its translation is CASSDGTSVSSSYNEQFF.